This T cell receptor beta chain derives from a study of shared clonotypes between healthy human individuals. Using immunoSEQ multiplex PCR, the repertoire was profiled, and TCRdb retains in-frame clones only, with some absent. The sample has approximately 470,000 clones; almost 80% are singletons. Trimming pared 6 bases from V and 8 bases from J, leaving 11 bases between. The CDR3 contains 12 residues. CDR1 and CDR2 from the germline V gene are SGHNT and YYREEE (reference sequence). The TCR sequence derives from a woman in her forties in good health. Some clones in this sample may be carry-over from other donors' samples. The chain uses TRBV5-4 and TRBJ1-4; D not resolved. Material: PBMCs. As DNA, the CDR3 is TGTGCCAGCAACTCCGCTGGGGAAAAACTGTTTTTT. Its protein is CASNSAGEKLFF.